This entry features one T cell receptor beta chain sequence. The antigen is unknown. The data were obtained in a study of beta chain features in type 1 diabetes. Study-level findings and limits: Any HLA-type effect on TCRB rearrangement remained unresolved here. Significant though moderate, a shortening of TCRB CDR3s appeared in all four CD4+ subsets of Type 1 diabetes patients.

CDR1 and CDR2 from the germline V gene are MNHEY and SVGAGI. V lost 5 bases and J lost 8, with 6 bases in between. The CDR3 extends over 11 amino acids. Expressed TCRB transcripts were sequenced because the entire RNA isolate underwent reverse transcription. Produced via immunoSEQ multiplex PCR; TCRdb's table is partial and in-frame only. The table records hundreds of thousands of clones, 15% of them present only once. V gene TRBV6-5 combines with J gene TRBJ2-2, with D perhaps TRBD1 (5 bases). Sequenced: naive CD4+ T cells from blood. The TCR sequence derives from a young man with type 1 diabetes. The CDR3 sequence is CASSPGGELFF. In nucleotides, the CDR3 is TGTGCCAGCAGTCCAGGGGGGGAGCTGTTTTTT.